Only one count was recorded for the clone carrying this T cell receptor beta chain. As yet, its antigen is unknown. The data originate from a study of vaccination effects on CD4 cells after COVID-19. Cells that had been cultured for less than 13 days were the source of isolated CD4+ T cells. As their vaccination, participants received two doses of either BNT162b2 or mRNA-1273. The ends were cut back, 2 bases at V and 2 bases at J, with 16 bases in the middle. From germline, CDR1 is SGHAT and CDR2 FQNNGV. The CDR3 is 17 residues long. Repertoires were generated with immunoSEQ multiplex PCR, while TCRdb's copy carries only in-frame clones and drops some. This table has tens of thousands of clones, more than 65% appearing once.

The chain has TRBV11-2 and TRBJ2-1; D may be TRBD2 (5 bases). The source of this sequence is a human donor who received a COVID-19 vaccine. The input for sequencing was CD4+ T cells from PBMCs cultured without peptide, taken after COVID-19 vaccination. The CDR3 region has the DNA TGTGCCAGCAGCTTACTCGGCATCGGGAACCCCTACAATGAGCAGTTCTTC. Its protein is CASSLLGIGNPYNEQFF.